Described below is a single T cell receptor beta chain sequence and its context. Its specificity is not known. The data are from a study of graft-versus-host responses after intestinal transplantation. About the research overall: As for transplant type, recipients had multivisceral, liver-intestinal, or isolated intestinal grafts. Each recipient received anti-thymocyte globulin induction, then tacrolimus and steroids for around three years.

V was trimmed by 6 bases and J by 0 bases, leaving 18 bases between them. CDR3 size: 17 residues. Germline V lookup: CDR1 SGHTA, CDR2 FQGNSA. Assay used: immunoSEQ multiplex PCR; TCRdb lists only in-frame clones, some missing. Of approximately 94,000 clones listed, approximately 84% are singletons. The chain is built from TRBV7-2 and TRBJ1-3, with a weak D call TRBD1 (6 bases). This receptor was identified in a human donor who was the organ donor for an intestinal transplant. The source was unstimulated CD4+ T cells sorted from spleen or lymph node cells, collected before transplant. The CDR3 sequence is CASREFSRQVSGNTIYF. In nucleotides, the CDR3 is TGTGCCAGCAGGGAATTCTCTCGACAGGTCTCTGGAAACACCATATATTTT.